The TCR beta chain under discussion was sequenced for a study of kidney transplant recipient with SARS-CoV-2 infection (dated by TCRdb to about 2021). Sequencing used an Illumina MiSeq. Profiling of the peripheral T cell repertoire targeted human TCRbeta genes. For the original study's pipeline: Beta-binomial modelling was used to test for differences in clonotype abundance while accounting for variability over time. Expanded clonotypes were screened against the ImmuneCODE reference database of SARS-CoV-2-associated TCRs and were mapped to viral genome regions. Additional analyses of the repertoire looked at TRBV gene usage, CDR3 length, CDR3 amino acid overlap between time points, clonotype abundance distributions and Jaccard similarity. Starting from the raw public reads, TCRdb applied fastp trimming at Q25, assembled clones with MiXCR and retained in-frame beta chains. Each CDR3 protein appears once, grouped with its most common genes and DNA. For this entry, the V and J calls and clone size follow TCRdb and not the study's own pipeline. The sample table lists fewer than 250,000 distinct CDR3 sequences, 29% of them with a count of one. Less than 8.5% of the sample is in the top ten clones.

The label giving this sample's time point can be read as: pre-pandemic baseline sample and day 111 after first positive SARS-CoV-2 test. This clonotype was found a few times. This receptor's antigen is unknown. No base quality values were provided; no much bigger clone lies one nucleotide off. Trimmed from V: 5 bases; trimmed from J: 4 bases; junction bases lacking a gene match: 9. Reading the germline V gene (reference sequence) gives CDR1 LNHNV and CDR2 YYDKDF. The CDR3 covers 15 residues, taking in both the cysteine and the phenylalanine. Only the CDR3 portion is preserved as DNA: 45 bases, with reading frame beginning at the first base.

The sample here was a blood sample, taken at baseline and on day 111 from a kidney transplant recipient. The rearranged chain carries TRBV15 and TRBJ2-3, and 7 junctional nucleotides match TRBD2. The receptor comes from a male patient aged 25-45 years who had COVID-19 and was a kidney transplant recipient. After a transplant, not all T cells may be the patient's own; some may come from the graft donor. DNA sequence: TGTGCCACCAGCTTAGGGATCCGGGGGGCAGATACGCAGTATTTT. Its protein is CATSLGIRGADTQYF.